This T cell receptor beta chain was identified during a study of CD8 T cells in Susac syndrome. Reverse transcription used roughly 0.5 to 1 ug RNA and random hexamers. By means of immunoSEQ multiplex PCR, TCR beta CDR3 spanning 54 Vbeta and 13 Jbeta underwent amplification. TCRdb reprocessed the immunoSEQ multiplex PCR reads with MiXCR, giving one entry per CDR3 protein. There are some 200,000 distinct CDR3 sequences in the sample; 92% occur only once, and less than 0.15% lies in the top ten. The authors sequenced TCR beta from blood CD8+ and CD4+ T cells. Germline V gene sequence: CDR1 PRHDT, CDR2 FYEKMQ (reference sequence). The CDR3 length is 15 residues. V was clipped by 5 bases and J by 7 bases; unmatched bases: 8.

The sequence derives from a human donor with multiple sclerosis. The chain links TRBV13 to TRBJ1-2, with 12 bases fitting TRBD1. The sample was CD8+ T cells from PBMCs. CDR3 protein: CASSHVGQGAPGYTF. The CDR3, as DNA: TGTGCCAGCAGCCACGTGGGACAGGGGGCGCCTGGCTACACCTTC.